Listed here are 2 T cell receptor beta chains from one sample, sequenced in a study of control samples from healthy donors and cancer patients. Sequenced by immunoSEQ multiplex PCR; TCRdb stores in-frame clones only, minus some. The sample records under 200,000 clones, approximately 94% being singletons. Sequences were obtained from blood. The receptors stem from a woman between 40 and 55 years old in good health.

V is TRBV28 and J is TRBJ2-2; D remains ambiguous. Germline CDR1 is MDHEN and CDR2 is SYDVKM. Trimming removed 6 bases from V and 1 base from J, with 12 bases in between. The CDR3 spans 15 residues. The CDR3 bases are TGTGCCAGCAGCTCGGTTATACAGAACACCGGGGAGCTGTTTTTT. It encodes CASSSVIQNTGELFF.

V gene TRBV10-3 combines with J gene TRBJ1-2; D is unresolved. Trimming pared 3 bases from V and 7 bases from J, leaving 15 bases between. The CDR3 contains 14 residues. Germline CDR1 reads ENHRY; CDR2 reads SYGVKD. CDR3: CAISERRTELGYTF. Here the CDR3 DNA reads TGTGCCATCAGTGAAAGACGGACCGAACTTGGCTACACCTTC.